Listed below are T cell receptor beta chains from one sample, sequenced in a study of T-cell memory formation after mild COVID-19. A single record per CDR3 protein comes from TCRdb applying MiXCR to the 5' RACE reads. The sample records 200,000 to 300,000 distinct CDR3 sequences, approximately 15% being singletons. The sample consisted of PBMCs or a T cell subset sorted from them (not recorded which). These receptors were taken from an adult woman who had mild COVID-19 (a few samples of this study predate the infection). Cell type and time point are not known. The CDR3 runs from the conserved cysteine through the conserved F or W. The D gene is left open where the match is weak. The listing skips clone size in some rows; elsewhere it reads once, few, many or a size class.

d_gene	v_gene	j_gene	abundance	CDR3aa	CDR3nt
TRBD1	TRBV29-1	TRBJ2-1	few	CSADRAGLGNEQFF	TGCAGCGCCGACAGGGCTGGATTGGGCAATGAGCAGTTCTTC
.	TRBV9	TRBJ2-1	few	CASSVDNYNEQFF	TGTGCCAGCAGCGTCGACAATTACAATGAGCAGTTCTTC
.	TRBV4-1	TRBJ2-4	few	CASSQDLGGRTIQYF	TGCGCCAGCAGCCAAGATCTGGGGGGGCGGACCATTCAGTACTTC
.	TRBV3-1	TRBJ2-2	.	CASSHLDSTGELFF	TGTGCCAGCAGCCATCTTGACAGCACCGGGGAGCTGTTTTTT
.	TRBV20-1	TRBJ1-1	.	CSARPLGRRANTEAFF	TGCAGTGCTAGACCCCTAGGCCGGAGGGCGAACACTGAAGCTTTCTTT
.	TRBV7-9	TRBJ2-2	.	CASSLDATGELFF	TGTGCCAGCAGCTTGGACGCTACCGGGGAGCTGTTTTTT
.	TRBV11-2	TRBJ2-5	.	CASSLEGVRRETQYF	TGTGCCAGCAGCTTAGAGGGAGTCCGGCGAGAGACCCAGTACTTC
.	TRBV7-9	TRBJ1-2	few	CASSLGGATNYGYTF	TGTGCCAGCAGCTTAGGAGGGGCTACTAACTATGGCTACACCTTC
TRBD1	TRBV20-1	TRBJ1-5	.	CSASSTDRRSNQPQHF	TGCAGTGCTAGCTCCACGGACAGGAGGAGCAATCAGCCCCAGCATTTT
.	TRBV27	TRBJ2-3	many	CASSNWTVKTDTQYF	TGTGCCAGCAGTAACTGGACAGTTAAGACAGATACGCAGTATTTT
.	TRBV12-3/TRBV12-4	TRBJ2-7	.	CASRGGNFRGANEQYF	TGTGCCAGCAGGGGGGGGAATTTCAGGGGCGCCAACGAGCAGTACTTC
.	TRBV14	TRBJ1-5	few	CASSQDRGRDQPQHF	TGTGCCAGCAGCCAAGACAGGGGTAGGGATCAGCCCCAGCATTTT
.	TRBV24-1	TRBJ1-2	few	CATSQTASYGYTF	TGTGCCACCAGCCAGACAGCGAGCTATGGCTACACCTTC
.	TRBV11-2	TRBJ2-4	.	CASSFFSLGAPPDIQYF	TGTGCCAGCAGCTTTTTCTCTTTAGGCGCCCCACCGGACATTCAGTACTTC
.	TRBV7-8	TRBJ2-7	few	CASSLQGLGYEQYF	TGTGCCAGCAGCTTACAGGGATTAGGGTACGAGCAGTACTTC
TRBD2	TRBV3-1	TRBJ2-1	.	CASSPTGSGRGSEQFF	TGTGCCAGCAGCCCCACCGGGAGCGGGAGAGGGAGTGAGCAGTTCTTC
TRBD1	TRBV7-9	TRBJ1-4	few	CASSVGQGQRGKLFF	TGTGCCAGCAGCGTTGGACAGGGCCAGAGAGGAAAACTGTTTTTT
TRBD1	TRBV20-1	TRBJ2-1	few	CSASDRVASSYNEQFF	TGCAGTGCTTCGGACAGGGTCGCCAGCTCCTACAATGAGCAGTTCTTC
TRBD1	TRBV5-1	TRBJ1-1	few	CASSVTGSGGTEAFF	TGCGCCAGCAGCGTGACAGGGAGTGGGGGCACTGAAGCTTTCTTT
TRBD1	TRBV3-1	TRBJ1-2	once	CASSLETGNGYTF	TGTGCCAGCAGCCTGGAGACAGGGAATGGCTACACCTTC
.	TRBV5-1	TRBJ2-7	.	CASVRDPHSYEQYF	TGCGCCAGCGTCCGGGACCCGCACTCCTACGAGCAGTACTTC
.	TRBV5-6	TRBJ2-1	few	CASSLEGRDNEQFF	TGTGCCAGCAGCTTGGAGGGACGCGACAATGAGCAGTTCTTC
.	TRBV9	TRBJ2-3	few	CASSQSSEPGDTQYF	TGTGCCAGCAGCCAGAGCTCGGAGCCGGGAGATACGCAGTATTTT
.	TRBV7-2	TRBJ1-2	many	CASSSAATNYGYTF	TGTGCCAGCAGCTCGGCGGCTACTAACTATGGCTACACCTTC
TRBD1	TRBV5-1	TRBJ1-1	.	CASSFITGGAVTEAFF	TGCGCCAGCAGCTTCATTACAGGGGGCGCGGTGACTGAAGCTTTCTTT
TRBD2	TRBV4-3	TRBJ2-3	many	CASSQVAGVPTDTQYF	TGCGCCAGCAGCCAAGTTGCGGGGGTACCCACAGATACGCAGTATTTT